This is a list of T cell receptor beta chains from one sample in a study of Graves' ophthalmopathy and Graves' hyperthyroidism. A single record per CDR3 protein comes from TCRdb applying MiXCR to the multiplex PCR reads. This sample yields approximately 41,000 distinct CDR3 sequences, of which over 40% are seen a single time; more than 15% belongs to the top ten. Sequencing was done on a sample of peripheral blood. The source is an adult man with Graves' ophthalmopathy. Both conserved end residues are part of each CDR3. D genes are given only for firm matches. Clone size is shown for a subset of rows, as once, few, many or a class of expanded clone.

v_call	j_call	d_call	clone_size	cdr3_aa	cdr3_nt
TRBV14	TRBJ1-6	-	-	CASSQAGRWDSPLHF	TGTGCCAGCAGCCAAGCTGGGCGATGGGATTCACCCCTCCACTTT
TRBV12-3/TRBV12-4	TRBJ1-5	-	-	CASTSYPGIQPQHF	TGTGCCAGCACCTCCTACCCGGGGATTCAGCCCCAGCATTTT
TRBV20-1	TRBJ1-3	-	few	CSASGPAGNTIYF	TGCAGTGCTAGTGGACCAGCCGGAAACACCATATATTTT
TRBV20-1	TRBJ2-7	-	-	CSARERNLYEQYF	TGCAGTGCTAGAGAACGAAACCTTTACGAGCAGTACTTC
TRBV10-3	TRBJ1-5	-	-	CAIGGGTVYSNQPQHF	TGTGCCATCGGAGGGGGGACGGTATATAGCAATCAGCCCCAGCATTTT
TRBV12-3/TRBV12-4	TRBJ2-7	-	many	CASSYTPTVAYEQYF	TGTGCCAGCAGCTACACACCAACAGTGGCCTACGAGCAGTACTTC
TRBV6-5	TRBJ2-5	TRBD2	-	CASTLLGAGVETQYF	TGTGCCAGCACCCTACTGGGAGCGGGGGTAGAGACCCAGTACTTC
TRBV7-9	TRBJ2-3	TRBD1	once	CASSDTGGVTDTQYF	TGTGCCAGCAGCGACACAGGGGGTGTAACAGATACGCAGTATTTT
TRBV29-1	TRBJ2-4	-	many	CSVRVVMSKNIQYF	TGCAGCGTTAGGGTGGTCATGTCCAAAAACATTCAGTACTTC
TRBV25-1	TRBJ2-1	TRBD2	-	CASSEGRGATNEQFF	TGTGCCAGCAGTGAAGGGAGGGGTGCAACTAATGAGCAGTTCTTC
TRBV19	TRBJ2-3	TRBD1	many	CASRSGTGDTDTQYF	TGTGCCAGTAGGAGCGGGACAGGGGACACAGATACGCAGTATTTT
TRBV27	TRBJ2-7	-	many	CASSFLGGEKDEQYF	TGTGCCAGCAGTTTCCTAGGGGGGGAGAAGGACGAGCAGTACTTC
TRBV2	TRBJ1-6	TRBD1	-	CASRVGTVHNSPLHF	TGTGCCAGCAGGGTTGGGACAGTCCATAATTCACCCCTCCACTTT
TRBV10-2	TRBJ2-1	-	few	CASSGDAYNEQFF	TGCGCCAGCAGTGGTGACGCGTACAATGAGCAGTTCTTC
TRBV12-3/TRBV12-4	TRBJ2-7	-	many	CASKAGNFDYEQYF	TGTGCCAGCAAGGCAGGGAATTTTGACTACGAGCAGTACTTC
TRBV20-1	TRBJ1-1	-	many	CSARGQGQGAEAFF	TGCAGTGCTAGAGGGCAGGGGCAGGGAGCTGAAGCTTTCTTT
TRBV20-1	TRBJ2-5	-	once	CSASPAGVEETQYF	TGCAGTGCTAGTCCCGCAGGGGTCGAGGAGACCCAGTACTTC
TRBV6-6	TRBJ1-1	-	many	CASGRVMNTEAFF	TGTGCCAGCGGTAGGGTCATGAACACTGAAGCTTTCTTT
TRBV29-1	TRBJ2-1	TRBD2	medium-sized	CSVKTTSEYNEQFF	TGCAGCGTTAAGACGACTAGCGAGTACAATGAGCAGTTCTTC
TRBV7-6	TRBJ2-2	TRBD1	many	CASKEGQGYTGELFF	TGTGCCAGCAAGGAGGGACAGGGGTACACCGGGGAGCTGTTTTTT
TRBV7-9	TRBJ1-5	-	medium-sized	CASSLWGAQPQHF	TGTGCCAGCAGCTTGTGGGGGGCTCAGCCCCAGCATTTT
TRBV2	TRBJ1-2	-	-	CASSHPGTRNGYTF	TGTGCCAGCAGCCACCCCGGGACTCGGAATGGCTACACCTTC
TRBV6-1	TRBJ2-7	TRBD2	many	CASSENKIAGMALLDF	TGTGCCAGCAGTGAAAATAAAATAGCGGGAATGGCACTACTGGACTTC
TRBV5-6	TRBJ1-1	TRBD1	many	CASSLVQGGGTMNTEAFF	TGTGCCAGCAGCTTGGTGCAGGGGGGGGGTACCATGAACACTGAAGCTTTCTTT
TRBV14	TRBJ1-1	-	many	CASSQRVGGTEAFF	TGTGCCAGCAGCCAACGGGTTGGGGGCACTGAAGCTTTCTTT
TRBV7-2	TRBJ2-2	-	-	CASSLPALAKSGELFF	TGTGCCAGCAGCTTACCAGCGCTAGCGAAATCCGGGGAGCTGTTTTTT